This T cell receptor beta chain was sequenced in a study of metastatic and nonmetastatic thyroid tumors (dated by TCRdb to between 2020 and 2021). General notes on the study: The researchers compared repertoires between peripheral blood samples and tumor or nodule tissue samples from patients with malignant or benign thyroid disease.

Results and caveats for the whole study, not just this receptor: In both blood and tumor samples, TCR beta diversity was reported to be significantly higher in malignant tumors than in benign nodules.

Library creation used PCR. Sequencer: Illumina HiSeq 4000. High-throughput sequencing was used to profile the CDR3 region of the TCR beta-chain in every patient. Concerning the study's data processing: A classifier to discriminate distant-metastatic papillary thyroid cancer patients was built from CDR3 differences across clinicopathological groups. To measure repertoire diversity the researchers used the Shannon index, while the Morisita-Horn index served to gauge how similar the tumor and blood repertoires were. TCRdb trimmed the raw reads at Q25, called clones with MiXCR and kept productive beta chains. The V and J calls shown here were made by TCRdb, not taken from the authors' results. The sample includes about 93,000 clones, with roughly 13% observed a single time. Clones ranked in the top ten supply about 11% of the sample. This clone showed up many times. This receptor's antigen is unknown. The sample holds no much larger clone one base away, and base qualities are not on file.

Before undergoing thyroid surgery, none of the patients had been given any kind of treatment. Using T-cell receptor beta sequencing, the study looked back at clinical samples from patients collected from the early 2010s to the late 2010s. The CDR3 contains 12 residues, cysteine and phenylalanine counted. Solely the CDR3 DNA is kept, with 36 bases framed from the first base. Trimming costs V 10 bases and J 0 bases, and their ends lie 7 bases apart. Based on the germline V gene, the CDR1 and CDR2 sequences are MNHEY and SVGEGT. Sequencing was carried out using blood. This chain is built from TRBV6-2 or TRBV6-3 and TRBJ1-5; TRBD1 is a weak D gene call, 5 bases matching. The clonotype originates from a female donor with papillary thyroid cancer or a benign thyroid nodule (not recorded which). Some clones in this sample may be carry-over from other donors' samples. The nucleotide sequence is given as TGTGCCACCCAGGGTAGCAATCAGCCCCAGCATTTT. Its product reads: CATQGSNQPQHF.